This TCR beta chain was captured in a study of graft-versus-host responses after intestinal transplantation. Study summary: Multivisceral, liver-intestinal, or isolated intestinal grafts were transplanted into recipients.

The assay was immunoSEQ multiplex PCR, and TCRdb's table has in-frame clones only and misses some. The data show some 8,200 clones, roughly 97% seen once. This CDR3 is 14 amino acids long. V was clipped by 2 bases and J by 4 bases, with 9 bases between them. Per the germline V gene, CDR1 is MNHNS and CDR2 is SASEGT. This TCR derives from a human patient who received an intestinal transplant, so some T cells may come from the graft donor. Sequencing was performed on PBMCs, taken 23 days after intestinal transplant. The chain uses TRBV6-1 and TRBJ2-1; TRBD1 is a possible D gene (5 bases). The CDR3 DNA reads as TGTGCCAGCAGTGAACTAGGACATTACAATGAGCAGTTCTTC. Protein: CASSELGHYNEQFF.